In this sample, the clone carrying this TCR beta chain turned up once. PCR amplification relied on 60 Vbeta primers (plus 13 Jbeta primers). Method: immunoSEQ multiplex PCR; TCRdb's copy keeps in-frame clones and lacks some. The data hold approximately 170,000 clones, with approximately 81% observed a single time. There are 15 residues in the CDR3. V shed 7 bases and J 4 bases; nucleotides not matched to a gene: 9. Germline lookup yields CDR1 MNHNS and CDR2 SASEGT. The sample is drawn from a study of cytomegalovirus exposure and HLA in healthy donors. This clonotype was sampled from a man aged 45-65 years in good health and CMV-seropositive. The sample was PBMCs. This sequence joins TRBV6-1 and TRBJ2-2; 7 bases match TRBD2. The CDR3 spells CASNRWEGGTGELFF. The CDR3 DNA is TGTGCCAGCAACCGATGGGAGGGAGGCACCGGGGAGCTGTTTTTT.